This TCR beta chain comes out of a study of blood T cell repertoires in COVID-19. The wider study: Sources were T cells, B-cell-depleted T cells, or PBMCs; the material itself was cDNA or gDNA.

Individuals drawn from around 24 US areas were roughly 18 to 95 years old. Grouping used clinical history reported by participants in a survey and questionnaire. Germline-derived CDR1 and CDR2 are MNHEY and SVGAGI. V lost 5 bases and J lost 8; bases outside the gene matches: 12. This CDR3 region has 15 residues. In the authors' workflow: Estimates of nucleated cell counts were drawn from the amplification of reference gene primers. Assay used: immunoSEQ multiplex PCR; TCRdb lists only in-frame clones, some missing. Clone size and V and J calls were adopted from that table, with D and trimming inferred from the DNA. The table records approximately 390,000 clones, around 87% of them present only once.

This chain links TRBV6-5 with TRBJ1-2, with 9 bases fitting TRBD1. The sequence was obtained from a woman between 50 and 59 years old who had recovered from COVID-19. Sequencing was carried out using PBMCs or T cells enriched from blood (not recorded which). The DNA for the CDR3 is TGTGCCAGCAGTACAGGGGGCGCATTAGCTCGGGGCTACACCTTC. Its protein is CASSTGGALARGYTF.